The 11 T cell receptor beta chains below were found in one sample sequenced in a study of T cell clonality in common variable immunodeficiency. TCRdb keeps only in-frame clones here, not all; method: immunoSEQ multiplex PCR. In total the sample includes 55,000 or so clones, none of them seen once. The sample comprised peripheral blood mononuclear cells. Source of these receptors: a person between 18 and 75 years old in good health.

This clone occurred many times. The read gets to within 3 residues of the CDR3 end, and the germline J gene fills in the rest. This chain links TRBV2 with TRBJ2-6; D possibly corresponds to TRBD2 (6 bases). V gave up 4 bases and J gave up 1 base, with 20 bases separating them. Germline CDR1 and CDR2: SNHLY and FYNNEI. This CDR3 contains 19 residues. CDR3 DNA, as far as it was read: TGTGCCAGCAGTGCCGTTCTTTTGGGACTTCCTTCTGGGGCCAACGTC. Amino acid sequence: CASSAVLLGLPSGANV. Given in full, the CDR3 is CASSAVLLGLPSGANVLTF. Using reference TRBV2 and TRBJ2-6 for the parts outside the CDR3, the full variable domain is EPEVTQTPSHQVTQMGQEVILRCVPISNHLYFYWYRQILGQKVEFLVSFYNNEISEKSEIFDDQFSVERPDGSNFTLKIRSTKLEDSAMYFCASSAVLLGLPSGANVLTFGAGSRLTVL.

CDR3 DNA, as far as it was read: TGTGCCAGCAGCCAGGGACAGGCCCAGACTGAA. Its protein is CASSQGQAQTE. The CDR3 as a whole reads CASSQGQAQTEAFF. The genes are TRBV11-2 and TRBJ1-1; 8 bases map to TRBD1. Read data end 3 residues before the CDR3 end; the end is taken from the germline J gene. The length of the CDR3 is 14 residues. Germline V gives CDR1 SGHAT, CDR2 FQNNGV. Germline trimming cut 5 bases from V and 5 bases from J; bases unmatched to any gene: 7. Full variable domain (rest looked up from reference TRBV11-2 and TRBJ1-1): EAGVAQSPRYKIIEKRQSVAFWCNPISGHATLYWYQQILGQGPKLLIQFQNNGVVDDSQLPKDRFSAERLKGVDSTLKIQPAKLEDSAVYLCASSQGQAQTEAFFGQGTRLTVV.

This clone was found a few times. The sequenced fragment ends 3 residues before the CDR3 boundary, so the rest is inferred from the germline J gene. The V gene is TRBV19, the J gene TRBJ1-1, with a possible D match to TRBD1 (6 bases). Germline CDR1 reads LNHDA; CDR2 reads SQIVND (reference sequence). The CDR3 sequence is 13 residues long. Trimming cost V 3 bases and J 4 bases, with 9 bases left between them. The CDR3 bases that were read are TGTGCCAGTAGTATGTCAGGGGCCACTGAA. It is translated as CASSMSGATE. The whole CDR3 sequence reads CASSMSGATEAFF.

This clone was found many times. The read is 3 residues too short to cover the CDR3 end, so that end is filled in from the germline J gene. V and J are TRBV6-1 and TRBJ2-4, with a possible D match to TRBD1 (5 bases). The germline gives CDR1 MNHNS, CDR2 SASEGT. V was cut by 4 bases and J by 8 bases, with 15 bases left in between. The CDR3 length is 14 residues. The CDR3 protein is CASSASDKGDIQYF. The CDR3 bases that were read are TGTGCCAGCAGTGCAAGTGACAAAGGGGACATT.

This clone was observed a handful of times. CDR3 bases read: TGTGCCAGCAGCTTAGATGGCGGAGGTACG. Amino acid sequence: CASSLDGGGT. The complete CDR3 sequence is CASSLDGGGTQYF. The chain recombines TRBV7-2 with TRBJ2-3; maybe TRBD2 (5 bases). From the germline J gene comes the end of the CDR3, since the read stops 3 residues before it. The germline CDR1 and CDR2 sequences are SGHTA and FQGNSA. The CDR3 runs 13 residues. Trimming stripped 1 base from V and 8 bases from J, with 10 bases between.

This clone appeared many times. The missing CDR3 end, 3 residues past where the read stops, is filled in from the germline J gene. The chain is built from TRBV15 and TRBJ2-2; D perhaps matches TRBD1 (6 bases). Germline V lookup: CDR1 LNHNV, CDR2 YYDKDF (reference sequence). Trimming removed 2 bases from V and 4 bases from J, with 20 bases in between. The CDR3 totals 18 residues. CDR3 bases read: TGTGCCACCAGCAGAATTATAACCCCAGGGGACCTCACCGGGGAG. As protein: CATSRIITPGDLTGE. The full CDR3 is CATSRIITPGDLTGELFF.

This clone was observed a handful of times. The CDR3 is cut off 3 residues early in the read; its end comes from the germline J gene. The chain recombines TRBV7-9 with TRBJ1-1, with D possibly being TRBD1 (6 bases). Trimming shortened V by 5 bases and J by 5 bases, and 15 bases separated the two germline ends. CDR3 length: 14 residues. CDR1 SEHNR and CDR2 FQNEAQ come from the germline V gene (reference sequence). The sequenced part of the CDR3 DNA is TGTGCCAGCAGCCCCCCGACAGGCCGGACTGAA. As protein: CASSPPTGRTE. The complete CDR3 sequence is CASSPPTGRTEAFF. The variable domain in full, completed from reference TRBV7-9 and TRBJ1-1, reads DTGVSQNPRHKITKRGQNVTFRCDPISEHNRLYWYRQTLGQGPEFLTYFQNEAQLEKSRLLSDRFSAERPKGSFSTLEIQRTEQGDSAMYLCASSPPTGRTEAFFGQGTRLTVV.

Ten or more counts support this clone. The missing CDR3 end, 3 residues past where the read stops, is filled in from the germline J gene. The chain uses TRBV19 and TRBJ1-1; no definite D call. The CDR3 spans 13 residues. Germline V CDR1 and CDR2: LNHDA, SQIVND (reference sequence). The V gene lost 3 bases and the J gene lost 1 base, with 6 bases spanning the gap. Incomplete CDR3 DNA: TGTGCCAGTAGTATGGCCGCGAACACTGAA. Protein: CASSMAANTE. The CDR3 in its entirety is CASSMAANTEAFF.

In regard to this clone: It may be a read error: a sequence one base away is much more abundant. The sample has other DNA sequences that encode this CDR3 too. Incomplete CDR3 DNA: TGTGCCAGCAGAACTGTCGATAGGGACTATGGC. Translation: CASRTVDRDYG. The whole CDR3 protein is CASRTVDRDYGYTF. The J gene is TRBJ1-2, the V gene TRBV6-2 or TRBV6-3; D unclear. From the germline J gene comes the end of the CDR3, since the read stops 3 residues before it. The CDR3 runs to 14 residues. Germline CDR1 is MNHEY and CDR2 is SVGEGT. Trimming pared 6 bases from V and 3 bases from J, leaving 14 bases between.

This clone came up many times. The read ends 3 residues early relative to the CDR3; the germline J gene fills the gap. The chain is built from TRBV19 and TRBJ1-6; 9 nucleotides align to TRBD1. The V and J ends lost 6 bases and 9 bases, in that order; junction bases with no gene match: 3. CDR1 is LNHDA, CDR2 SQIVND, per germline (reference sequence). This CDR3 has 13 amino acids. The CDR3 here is CASSPTGGSPLHF. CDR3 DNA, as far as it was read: TGTGCCAGTAGCCCGACAGGGGGTTCACCC.

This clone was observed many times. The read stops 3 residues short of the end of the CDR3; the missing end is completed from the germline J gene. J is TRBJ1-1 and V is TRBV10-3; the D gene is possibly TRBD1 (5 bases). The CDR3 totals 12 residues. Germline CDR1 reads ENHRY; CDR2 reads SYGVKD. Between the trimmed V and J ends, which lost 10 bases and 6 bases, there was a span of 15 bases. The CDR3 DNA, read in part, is TGTGCCAACGGACCGGGGGGTCCTGAA. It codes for CANGPGGPE. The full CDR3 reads CANGPGGPEAFF.